The present T cell receptor (beta chain) was sequenced within a study of blood T cell repertoires in COVID-19. Here immunoSEQ multiplex PCR was the method, and the copy in TCRdb shows in-frame clones only, minus some. The profile shows 300,000 to 400,000 clones, around 87% of them singletons. This receptor was taken from a human donor in a cohort sampled during active COVID-19. Source material: peripheral blood.

The CDR3 DNA sequence: TGTGCCACCAGCAGAGAGAACCACAGGGCCAAAAACATTCAGTACTTC. Translation: CATSRENHRAKNIQYF. This sequence joins TRBV15 and TRBJ2-4, with D possibly being TRBD1 (5 bases). The CDR3 is made up of 16 amino acids. V was clipped by 0 bases and J by 1 base, with 10 bases between them. Per germline, CDR1 LNHNV and CDR2 YYDKDF (reference sequence).